Each of the 26 T cell receptor beta chains below was sequenced from the same sample in a study of molecular identifiers for immune sequencing clone quantification. TCRdb passed the PCR reads through MiXCR, listing each CDR3 protein once. In the table there are under 650,000 distinct CDR3 sequences, 15% to 20% of which are singletons. Specimen: naive CD8+ T cells from blood, with Jurkat cell RNA spiked in. Subset given: FACS-sorted CD8+CD4-CCR7+CD45RA+ naive T cells. These receptors were collected from a human donor in good health. Some libraries in this study had Jurkat cell RNA spiked in.

This clonotype was observed a handful of times. The chain combines TRBV9 with TRBJ2-2, with 8 bases lining up with TRBD2. This CDR3 has 15 residues. J lost 6 bases, V lost 0 bases, and 4 bases had no gene match. CDR1 and CDR2 from the germline V gene are SGDLS and YYNGEE. The CDR3 loop is CASSVAAGEAGELFF. The DNA of the CDR3 is TGTGCCAGCAGCGTAGCAGCGGGAGAGGCCGGGGAGCTGTTTTTT.

V gene TRBV18 combines with J gene TRBJ2-4; D unresolved. Trimming left V 0 bases short and J 3 bases short, with 12 bases between. The CDR3 runs 16 residues. CDR1 KGHSH and CDR2 LQKENI come from the germline V gene. The CDR3 DNA reads as TGTGCCAGCTCACCACCTTACGGAGTGGGCAAAAACATTCAGTACTTC. Translation gives CASSPPYGVGKNIQYF.

This clonotype was seen at least ten times. This chain connects TRBV5-1 to TRBJ1-1; 10 nucleotides align to TRBD1. J gave up 12 bases and V 4 bases, and 15 bases lay outside the gene matches. CDR3 length: 15 residues. CDR1 is SGHRS, CDR2 YFSETQ, per germline. The CDR3 protein is CASSQNPGQGGPTFF. The DNA for the CDR3 is TGCGCCAGCAGCCAGAATCCCGGACAGGGGGGCCCTACTTTCTTT.

This clonotype occurred many times. The rearrangement joins TRBV3-1 to TRBJ2-7; 10 bases line up with TRBD1. This CDR3 is built from 17 residues. J lost 9 bases, V lost 1 base, and 15 bases had no gene match. The germline CDR1 and CDR2 sequences are LGHDT and YNNKEL (reference sequence). CDR3 DNA: TGTGCCAGCAGCCAAGTAGTGGACGGACAGGGGGACCGTCGGCAGTACTTC. Encoded protein: CASSQVVDGQGDRRQYF.

This clonotype was recorded at least ten times. The V and J genes are TRBV7-3 and TRBJ1-6, with D hard to call. Trimming left V 4 bases short and J 10 bases short, with 8 bases between. The length of the CDR3 is 12 residues. CDR1 and CDR2 (germline): SGHTA, FQGTGA. CDR3 sequence: CASSSPGSPLHF. The CDR3 nucleotides are TGTGCCAGCAGCTCCCCGGGATCACCCCTCCACTTT.

This chain uses TRBV6-5 with TRBJ1-4, with D unclear. V gave up 6 bases and J gave up 1 base, with 12 bases separating them. The germline V gene encodes CDR1 MNHEY and CDR2 SVGAGI. This CDR3 region has 15 residues. CDR3 nucleotides: TGTGCCAGCAGACTCCGTTCTGTAACTAATGAAAAACTGTTTTTT. Translating it yields CASRLRSVTNEKLFF.

This clonotype was recorded at least ten times. The chain couples TRBV6-6 to TRBJ2-7; the D gene is possibly TRBD2 (7 bases). The CDR3 sequence is 14 residues long. Germline lookup yields CDR1 MNHNY and CDR2 SVGAGI (reference sequence). V was clipped by 5 bases and J by 4 bases, with 15 bases between them. This CDR3 is CASSPPGGRYEQYF. In DNA, the CDR3 is TGTGCCAGCAGTCCTCCGGGGGGCCGGTACGAGCAGTACTTC.

This clonotype was counted between two and nine times. This rearrangement joins TRBV28 to TRBJ2-7; 7 bases line up with TRBD1. The CDR3 consists of 15 residues. V trimming: 6 bases; J trimming: 3 bases; junction bases outside the gene matches: 11. In germline, CDR1 is MDHEN, CDR2 SYDVKM. DNA of the CDR3: TGTGCCAGCAGAGGTATTATGGGACAGCTCTACGAGCAGTACTTC. Its translation is CASRGIMGQLYEQYF.

This clonotype was observed many times. The genes are TRBV30 and TRBJ2-1; TRBD1 aligns across 7 bases. From germline, CDR1 is GTSNPN and CDR2 SVGIG (reference sequence). This CDR3 is 13 amino acids long. Germline trimming cut 5 bases from V and 8 bases from J; bases unmatched to any gene: 9. CDR3 DNA sequence: TGTGCCTGGGCAACAGGGGTAAGGGATGAGCAGTTCTTC. Translated, it gives CAWATGVRDEQFF. The variable domain in full, with the rest retrieved from reference TRBV30 and TRBJ2-1, is SQTIHQWPATLVQPVGSPLSLECTVEGTSNPNLYWYRQAAGRGLQLLFYSVGIGQISSEVPQNLSASRPQDRQFILSSKKLLLSDSGFYLCAWATGVRDEQFFGPGTRLTVL.

This clonotype was detected many times. This chain uses TRBV20-1 with TRBJ1-1; TRBD1 is a possible D gene (5 bases). V was clipped by 1 base and J by 3 bases, with 6 bases between them. The CDR3 runs 12 residues. The V gene's germline CDR1 is DFQATT and CDR2 SNEGSKA (reference sequence). The CDR3, as DNA: TGCAGTGCTAGAGGGGGGGACACTGAAGCTTTCTTT. It yields the protein CSARGGDTEAFF.

A remark on this clonotype: A read error may explain this, as a much larger clone is one base away. A read error is likely, as this CDR3 ends without the conserved phenylalanine or tryptophan. This chain joins TRBV4-3 and TRBJ2-3; D might be TRBD1 (6 bases). The CDR3 is 14 residues long. Trimming removed 0 bases at V and 5 bases at J, with 9 bases between. In germline, CDR1 is LGHNA, CDR2 YSLEER. CDR3 sequence: CASSQDEGVDTQYL. The DNA for the CDR3 is TGCGCCAGCAGCCAAGACGAGGGGGTAGATACGCAGTATCTT.

This clonotype was counted at least ten times. This chain connects TRBV29-1 to TRBJ2-6; no firm D call. Per germline, CDR1 SQVTM and CDR2 ANQGSEA. The CDR3 is made up of 14 amino acids. V lost 1 base and J lost 1, with 5 bases in between. The CDR3 sequence: CSVEGLSGANVLTF. CDR3 DNA: TGCAGCGTTGAAGGCCTGTCTGGGGCCAACGTCCTGACTTTC.

This clonotype was seen many times. In DNA form, the CDR3 reads TGCAGTGCTTATCGGGACTCCCTTCCAGATACGCAGTATTTT. Its protein product is CSAYRDSLPDTQYF. The J gene is TRBJ2-3, the V gene TRBV20-1; tentative D call: TRBD2 (6 bases). Germline CDR1 reads DFQATT; CDR2 reads SNEGSKA (reference sequence). V was trimmed by 5 bases and J by 4 bases, leaving 16 bases between them. This CDR3 has 14 amino acids.

Worth noting for this clonotype: At one end the junction does not follow the germline gene, possibly because of a read error. This sequence joins TRBV27 and TRBJ2-1; 9 positions match TRBD1. Per germline, CDR1 MNHEY and CDR2 SMNVEV (reference sequence). The CDR3 runs to 21 residues. CDR3 residues: CASSSLSGTGNPRHVILEQSF. The CDR3 nucleotides are TGTGCCAGCAGTTCACTATCCGGGACAGGGAATCCCCGACACGTAATTTTGGAGCAGTCCTTC.

This clonotype was seen more than once but under ten times. The chain joins TRBV7-9 to TRBJ1-6, with D hard to call. Trimming left V 5 bases short and J 6 bases short, with 5 bases between. Germline CDR1 reads SEHNR; CDR2 reads FQNEAQ (reference sequence). This CDR3 comprises 12 residues. DNA of the CDR3: TGTGCCAGCAGCGGACCTAATTCACCCCTCCACTTT. Its translation: CASSGPNSPLHF.

This clonotype appeared many times. The chain combines TRBV7-2 with TRBJ2-3; D is uncertain. CDR3 length: 15 amino acids. V lost 5 bases and J lost 8, with 20 bases in between. Germline values: CDR1 SGHTA, CDR2 FQGNSA. CDR3 bases: TGTGCCAGCAGCCCGTCGGAACCCTATCTCTCTACGCAGTATTTT. It yields the protein CASSPSEPYLSTQYF.

This chain connects TRBV19 to TRBJ1-5; 12 bases match TRBD1. Germline CDR1 LNHDA, CDR2 SQIVND (reference sequence). This CDR3 has 18 amino acids. V lost 7 bases, J lost 2 bases, and 12 bases stayed unmatched. This CDR3 is CASTNRDRGHRGNQPQHF. The CDR3, as DNA: TGTGCCAGTACTAACCGGGACAGGGGGCATAGGGGCAATCAGCCCCAGCATTTT.

This clonotype was counted at least ten times. CDR3 DNA: TGTGCCAGCAGCGGAGGCAATGAGCAGTTCTTC. It specifies CASSGGNEQFF. The chain carries TRBV7-2 and TRBJ2-1; weak D call: TRBD2 (5 bases). The germline CDR1 and CDR2 sequences are SGHTA and FQGNSA. The CDR3 covers 11 residues. Trimming removed 5 bases at V and 6 bases at J, with 5 bases between. Supplemented by reference TRBV7-2 and TRBJ2-1, the full variable domain reads GAGVSQSPSNKVTEKGKDVELRCDPISGHTALYWYRQSLGQGLEFLIYFQGNSAPDKSGLPSDRFSAERTGGSVSTLTIQRTQQEDSAVYLCASSGGNEQFFGPGTRLTVL.

This clonotype came up once. Mismatch with germline at one junction end may stem from a read error. The chain employs TRBV6-6 and TRBJ2-7; 8 bases align to TRBD1. Germline CDR1 MNHNY, CDR2 SVGAGI (reference sequence). This CDR3 contains 14 residues. The CDR3, as DNA: TGTGCCAGCAGTACTGGACAGGGCGCGGACGAGCACTACTTC. Protein sequence: CASSTGQGADEHYF.

The CDR3 loop reads CSARDGQINIQYF. The CDR3 bases are TGCAGTGCTAGAGATGGACAGATAAACATTCAGTACTTC. The chain joins TRBV20-1 to TRBJ2-4; perhaps TRBD1 as D (6 bases). This CDR3 has 13 amino acids. V lost 0 bases, J lost 6 bases, and 9 bases lay in between. Per germline, CDR1 DFQATT and CDR2 SNEGSKA (reference sequence).

This clonotype occurred many times. The V and J genes are TRBV3-1 and TRBJ2-5; 14 bases fit TRBD2. The CDR3 consists of 16 residues. V lost 5 bases, J lost 2 bases, and 4 bases stayed unmatched. The germline gives CDR1 LGHDT, CDR2 YNNKEL (reference sequence). In DNA, the CDR3 is TGTGCCAGCAGCAGGGGACTAGCGGGAGTTCAAGAGACCCAGTACTTC. This codes for CASSRGLAGVQETQYF.

Turning to this clonotype: A much larger clone differs by one base, so this may be a read error. The V call is TRBV6-6, the J call TRBJ1-1, with D perhaps matching TRBD1 (6 bases). Germline CDR1 and CDR2: MNHNY and SVGAGI (reference sequence). The CDR3 has 16 residues. The CDR3, as DNA: TGTGCCAGCAGTCACTCGACGGCCAGGGGAGGCACTGAAGCTTTCTTT. It codes for CASSHSTARGGTEAFF.

This clonotype was seen just once. A much larger clone differs from this one at a single base, so this may be a read error. The gene calls are TRBV20-1 and TRBJ2-7; D call uncertain. Germline lookup yields CDR1 DFQATT and CDR2 SNEGSKA (reference sequence). The CDR3 extends over 14 amino acids. The CDR3 sequence: CGARDYAGTYEQYF. CDR3 sequence (DNA): TGCGGTGCTAGAGATTACGCAGGCACCTACGAGCAGTACTTC.

This clonotype appeared a few times. The chain combines TRBV7-3 with TRBJ2-1; TRBD2 matches 8 bases. J gave up 7 bases and V 5 bases, and 10 bases lay outside the gene matches. Per the germline V gene, CDR1 is SGHTA and CDR2 is FQGTGA. CDR3 size: 15 residues. CDR3 region: CASSHSGTSSNEQFF. The CDR3 region has the DNA TGTGCCAGCAGCCACTCCGGGACTAGTAGTAATGAGCAGTTCTTC.

This clonotype was detected ten times or more. CDR3 loop: CASSQTSSETQYF. The CDR3 coding sequence is TGCGCCAGCAGCCAAACTAGCAGCGAGACCCAGTACTTC. This chain connects TRBV4-3 to TRBJ2-5; a possible D gene is TRBD2 (6 bases). Germline values: CDR1 LGHNA, CDR2 YSLEER. This CDR3 spans 13 amino acids. The V end lost 2 bases, the J end lost 5 bases, and 9 bases lay between the germline ends.

This clonotype has more than one count but fewer than ten. One junction end does not reproduce the germline sequence, and a read error may be involved. The CDR3 loop reads CASSAGLGRDQELFF. The CDR3 DNA follows: TGTGCCAGCAGCGCCGGACTAGGCAGGGATCAGGAGCTGTTCTTC. This rearrangement joins TRBV13 to TRBJ2-1; the match to TRBD2 covers 7 bases. The CDR3 is made up of 15 amino acids. Per the germline V gene, CDR1 is PRHDT and CDR2 is FYEKMQ (reference sequence).